This T cell receptor (beta chain) is drawn from a study of T cell responses to AZD1222 COVID-19 vaccine (dated by TCRdb to the early 2020s). Describing the broader study: AZD1222 recipients with second doses at about 4 weeks or about 12 weeks were pooled, because spike-specific TCR depth and breadth did not differ between schedules. TCR sequencing was performed for 233 trial participants, of whom about 200 were given two doses of AZD1222 and 26 were given two doses of MenACWY control vaccine. Enrollment into the trials was organized by age into subgroups of 18-55, 56-69 and 70-plus years, and those subgroups contained 148, 28 and 57 TCR-sequenced participants, respectively.

From cysteine to phenylalanine, the CDR3 is 14 amino acids long. Just CDR3 DNA is preserved here, 42 bases in frame from base 1. V is pared back by 3 bases and J by 4 bases, with 12 bases lying between the germline termini. CDR1 and CDR2 (LNHDA, SQIVND) derive from the germline V gene (reference sequence). The CDR3 regions of human TCRbeta chains were subjected to immunosequencing. Concerning the study's data processing: Repertoire TCRs were matched against a reference library of SARS-CoV-2-specific TCRs generated with the MIRA antigen-specificity platform. Breadth was defined as the fraction of unique TCRs that were SARS-CoV-2-associated, and depth was defined as the fraction of total T cells that were SARS-CoV-2-associated. Each spike-specific TCR was assigned to its reactive spike region and to a CD4 or CD8 class using the MIRA data. Log10-transformed breadth and depth values were compared by one-way ANOVA with Sidak's multiple comparisons tests. In its TCRdb copy, this immuneACCESS table keeps in-frame sequences only and misses some clones. Where compared with another copy, unresolved V genes explain less than half of these, and the others have no known cause. V and J calls and clone size follow that table, whereas D and trimming were derived from the DNA. This sample holds 100,000 to 150,000 clones; roughly 90% were observed only once. Roughly 1.5% of the sample comes from the top ten.

Broad study findings and their caveats: Participants were mostly white British, with more females than males. The authors suggested clonal diversity may have been underestimated. The 56-69-year group was small, and its depth increase did not reach significance, likely because of low power. Conclusions about previously exposed vaccinees were limited because only 5 or 6 AZD1222 recipients were SARS-CoV-2 seropositive at baseline. Nearly half of unique spike-specific TCRs reportedly recognized epitopes outside regions mutated in the B.1.351 and B.1.1.7 variants. No day 14 peak-response samples were available, so repertoires were characterized only after the peak T cell response. After two AZD1222 doses, both the breadth and the depth of spike-specific TCRs were significantly higher than at day 0 and than in MenACWY recipients. The vaccine-associated CD4 TCRs covered the entire spike protein, and the dominant responses fell in regions 160-218 and 743-854.

Notes on this clone: The target of this receptor is not known. Per-base quality was not reported, and no clone a single base away is much larger than it.

Reading the label with the study, this specimen's time point is: baseline before first vaccination. The vaccinee samples were drawn from two UK trials, COV001 and COV002, one of which was a single-blind randomized controlled phase 2/3 trial testing AZD1222 (ChAdOx1 nCoV-19) in healthy adults. For TCRbeta chain sequencing, PBMC samples were collected from trial participants at day 0 and at day 28 after the second dose. The source of this sequence is an adult in good health. Recombination linked TRBV19 to TRBJ1-2; too little of a D gene remains to name it. Sequencing was performed on peripheral blood, taken on day 0 of AZD1222 vaccination. The CDR3: CASSMSSPSYGYTF. The DNA sequence follows: TGTGCCAGTAGTATGTCCAGCCCTAGCTATGGCTACACCTTC.